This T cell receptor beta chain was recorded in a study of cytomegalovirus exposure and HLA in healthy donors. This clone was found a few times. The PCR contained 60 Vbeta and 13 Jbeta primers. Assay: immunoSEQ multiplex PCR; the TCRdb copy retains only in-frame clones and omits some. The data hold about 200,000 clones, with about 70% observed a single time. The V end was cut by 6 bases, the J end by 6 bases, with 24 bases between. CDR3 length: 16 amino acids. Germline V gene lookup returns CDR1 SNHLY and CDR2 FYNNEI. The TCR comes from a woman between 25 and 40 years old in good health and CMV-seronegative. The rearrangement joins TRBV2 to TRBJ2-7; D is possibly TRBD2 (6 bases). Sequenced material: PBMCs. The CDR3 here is CASSAFRSSGSAEQYF. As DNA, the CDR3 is TGTGCCAGCAGCGCCTTTAGATCGAGCGGGTCTGCCGAGCAGTACTTC.